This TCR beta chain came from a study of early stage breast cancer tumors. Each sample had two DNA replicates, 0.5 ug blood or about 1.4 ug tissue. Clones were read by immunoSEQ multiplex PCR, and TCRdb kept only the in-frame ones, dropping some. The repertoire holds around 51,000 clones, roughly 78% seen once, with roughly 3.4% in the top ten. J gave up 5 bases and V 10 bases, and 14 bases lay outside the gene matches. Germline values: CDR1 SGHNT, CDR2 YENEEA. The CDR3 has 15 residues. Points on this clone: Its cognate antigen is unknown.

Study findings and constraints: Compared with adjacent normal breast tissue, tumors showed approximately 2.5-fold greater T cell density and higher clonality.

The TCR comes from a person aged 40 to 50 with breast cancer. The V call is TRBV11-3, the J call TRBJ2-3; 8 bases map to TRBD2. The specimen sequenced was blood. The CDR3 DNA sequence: TGTGCCATCGGAGGTACGGGAGGGCTGGGAGATACGCAGTATTTT. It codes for CAIGGTGGLGDTQYF.